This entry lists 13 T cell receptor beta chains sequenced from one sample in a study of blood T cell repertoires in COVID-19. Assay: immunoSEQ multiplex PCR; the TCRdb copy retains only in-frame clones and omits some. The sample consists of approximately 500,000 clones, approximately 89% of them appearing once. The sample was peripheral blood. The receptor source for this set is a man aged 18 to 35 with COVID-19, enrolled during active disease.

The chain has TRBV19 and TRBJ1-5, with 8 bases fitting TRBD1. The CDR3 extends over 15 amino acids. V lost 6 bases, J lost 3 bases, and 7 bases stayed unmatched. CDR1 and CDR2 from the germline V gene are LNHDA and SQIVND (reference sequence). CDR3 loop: CASSRAGGYNQPQHF. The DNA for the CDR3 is TGTGCCAGTAGCAGGGCAGGGGGCTACAATCAGCCCCAGCATTTT. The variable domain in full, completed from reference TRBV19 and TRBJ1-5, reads DGGITQSPKYLFRKEGQNVTLSCEQNLNHDAMYWYRQDPGQGLRLIYYSQIVNDFQKGDIAEGYSVSREKKESFPLTVTSAQKNPTAFYLCASSRAGGYNQPQHFGDGTRLSIL.

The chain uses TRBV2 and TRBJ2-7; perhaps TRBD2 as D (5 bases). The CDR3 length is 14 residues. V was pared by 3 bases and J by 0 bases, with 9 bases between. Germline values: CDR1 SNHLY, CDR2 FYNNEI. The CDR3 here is CASSESTSSYEQYF. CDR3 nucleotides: TGTGCCAGCAGTGAGTCTACTAGCTCCTACGAGCAGTACTTC.

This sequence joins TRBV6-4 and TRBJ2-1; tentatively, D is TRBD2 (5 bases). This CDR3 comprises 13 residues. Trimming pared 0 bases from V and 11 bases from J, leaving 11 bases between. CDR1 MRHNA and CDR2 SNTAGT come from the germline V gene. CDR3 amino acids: CASSDSTKRKQFF. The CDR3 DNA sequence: TGTGCCAGCAGTGACTCGACGAAGCGGAAGCAGTTCTTC.

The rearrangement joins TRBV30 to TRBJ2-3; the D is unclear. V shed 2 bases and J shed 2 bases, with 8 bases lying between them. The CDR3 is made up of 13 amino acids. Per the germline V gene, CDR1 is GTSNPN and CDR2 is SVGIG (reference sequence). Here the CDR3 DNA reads TGTGCCTGGAGTTATACTACCACAGATACGCAGTATTTT. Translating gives CAWSYTTTDTQYF.

The CDR3 DNA reads as TGTGCCAGCAGCTCACCCCGGACAGCTTACAATGAGCAGTTCTTC. Its translation: CASSSPRTAYNEQFF. The genes are TRBV11-2 and TRBJ2-1, with D possibly matching TRBD1 (6 bases). With 4 bases removed from V and 4 bases from J, the gap between germline ends came to 14 bases. CDR1 and CDR2 from the germline V gene are SGHAT and FQNNGV. The length of the CDR3 is 15 residues.

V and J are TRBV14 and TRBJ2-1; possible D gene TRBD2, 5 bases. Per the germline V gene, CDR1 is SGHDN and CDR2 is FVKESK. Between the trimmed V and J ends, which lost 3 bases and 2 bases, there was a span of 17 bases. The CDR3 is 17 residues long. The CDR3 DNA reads TGTGCCAGCAGCCAGAACAGCGGCGTTAGAACCTACAATGAGCAGTTCTTC. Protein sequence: CASSQNSGVRTYNEQFF.

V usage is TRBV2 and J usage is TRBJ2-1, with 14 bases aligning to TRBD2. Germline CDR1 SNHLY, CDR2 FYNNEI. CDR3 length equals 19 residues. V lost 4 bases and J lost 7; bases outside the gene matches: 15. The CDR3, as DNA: TGTGCCAGCAGTGTCCCGGGACTAGCGGGAGTTAAGTTGTGGAATGAGCAGTTCTTC. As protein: CASSVPGLAGVKLWNEQFF.

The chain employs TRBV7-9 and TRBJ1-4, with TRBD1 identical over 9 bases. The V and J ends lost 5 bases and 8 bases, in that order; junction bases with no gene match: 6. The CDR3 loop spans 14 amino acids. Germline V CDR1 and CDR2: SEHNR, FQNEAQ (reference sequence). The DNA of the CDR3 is TGTGCCAGCAGCCTTACCGGGACAGGGGAAAAACTGTTTTTT. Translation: CASSLTGTGEKLFF.

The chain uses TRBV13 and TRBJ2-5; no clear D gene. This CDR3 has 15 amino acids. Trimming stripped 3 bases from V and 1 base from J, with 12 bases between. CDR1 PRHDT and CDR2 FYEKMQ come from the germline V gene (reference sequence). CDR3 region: CASSFSTTRQETQYF. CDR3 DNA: TGTGCCAGCAGCTTTTCGACGACACGCCAAGAGACCCAGTACTTC.

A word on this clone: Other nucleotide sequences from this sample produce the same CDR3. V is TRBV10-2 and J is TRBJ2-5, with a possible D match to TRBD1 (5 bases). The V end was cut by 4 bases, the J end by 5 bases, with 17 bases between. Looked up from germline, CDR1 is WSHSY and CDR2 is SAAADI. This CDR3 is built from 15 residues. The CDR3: CASSGWFQGDETQYF. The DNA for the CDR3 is TGCGCCAGCAGTGGCTGGTTTCAGGGCGATGAGACCCAGTACTTC.

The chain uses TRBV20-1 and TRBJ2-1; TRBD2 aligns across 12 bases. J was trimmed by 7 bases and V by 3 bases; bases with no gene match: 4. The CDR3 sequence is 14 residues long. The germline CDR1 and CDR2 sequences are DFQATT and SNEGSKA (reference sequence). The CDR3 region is CSASLTSGRNEQFF. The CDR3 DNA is TGCAGTGCTAGTTTGACTAGCGGGAGAAATGAGCAGTTCTTC.

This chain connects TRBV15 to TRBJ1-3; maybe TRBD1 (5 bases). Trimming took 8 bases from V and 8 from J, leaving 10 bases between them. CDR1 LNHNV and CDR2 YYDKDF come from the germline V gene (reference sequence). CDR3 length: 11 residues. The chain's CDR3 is CATGAHDTIYF. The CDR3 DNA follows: TGTGCCACCGGGGCGCACGACACCATATATTTT.

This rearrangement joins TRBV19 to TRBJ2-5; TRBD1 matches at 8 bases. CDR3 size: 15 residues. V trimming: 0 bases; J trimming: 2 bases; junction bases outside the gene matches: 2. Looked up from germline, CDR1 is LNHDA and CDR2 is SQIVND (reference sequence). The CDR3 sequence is CASSIDWTGQETQYF. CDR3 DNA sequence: TGTGCCAGTAGTATAGACTGGACAGGGCAAGAGACCCAGTACTTC.